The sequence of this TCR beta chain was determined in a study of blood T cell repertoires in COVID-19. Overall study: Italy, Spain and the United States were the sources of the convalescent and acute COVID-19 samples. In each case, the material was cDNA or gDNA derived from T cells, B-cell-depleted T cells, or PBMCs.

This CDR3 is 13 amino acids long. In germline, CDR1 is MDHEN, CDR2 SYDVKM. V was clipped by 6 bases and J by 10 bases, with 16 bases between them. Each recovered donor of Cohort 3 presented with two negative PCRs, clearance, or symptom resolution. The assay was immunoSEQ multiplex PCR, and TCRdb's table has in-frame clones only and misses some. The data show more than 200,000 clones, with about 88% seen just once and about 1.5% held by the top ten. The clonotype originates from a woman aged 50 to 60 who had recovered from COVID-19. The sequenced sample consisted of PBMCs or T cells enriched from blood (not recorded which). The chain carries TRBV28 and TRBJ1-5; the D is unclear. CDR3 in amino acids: CASRPREWQPQHF. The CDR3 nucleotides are TGTGCCAGCAGGCCCCGGGAATGGCAACCCCAGCATTTT.